This T cell receptor beta chain was recorded in a study of cytomegalovirus exposure and HLA in healthy donors. The donors (healthy individuals) were bone marrow donors. Sampled while nominally healthy, donors likely had unrecorded immune exposures. The CDR3 totals 15 residues. V lost 5 bases, J lost 0 bases, and 13 bases lay in between. Germline V gene sequence: CDR1 SGHVS, CDR2 FNYEAQ. General study findings and limits: Several of the most significant clusters appeared, in a later analysis, to be linked to common viral pathogens. Other equally common chains were less clonally expanded than HLA-associated TCR beta chains, a later analysis showed.

Primers for the PCR totalled 60 Vbeta and 13 Jbeta. The assay was immunoSEQ multiplex PCR, and TCRdb's table has in-frame clones only and misses some. The repertoire has some 77,000 clones, roughly three quarters of them found once; the top ten carry roughly a quarter. Of note for this clone: The target antigen is unknown.

Input material: PBMCs. The source is a woman between 50 and 59 years old in good health and CMV-seropositive. V gene TRBV7-6 combines with J gene TRBJ1-1; D may be TRBD1 (6 bases). As DNA, the CDR3 is TGTGCCAGCAGCGGCCTTACAGGGTTGAACACTGAAGCTTTCTTT. Translation: CASSGLTGLNTEAFF.